This TCR beta chain was captured by sequencing in a study of blood T cell repertoires in COVID-19. All enrollees were about 18 to 89 years old and from fewer than 30 US areas. Resolution of symptoms, clearance, or two negative PCRs was present in recovered Cohort 3 donors. In the authors' methods: Counts of nucleated cells, estimated from reference gene primer amplification, were obtained. Using immunoSEQ multiplex PCR, the repertoire was profiled, and TCRdb retains in-frame clones only, with some absent. The V and J calls and the clone size are those of that table, but D and trimming were determined from the DNA. Among a few hundred thousand clones listed, 80% to 85% were seen once. J was trimmed by 1 base and V by 5 bases; bases with no gene match: 1. The CDR3 is 14 amino acids. In germline, CDR1 is LNHDA, CDR2 SQIVND (reference sequence).

The genes are TRBV19 and TRBJ1-4, with 7 bases lining up with TRBD1. The clonotype was recovered from a man aged 50-60 years who had recovered from COVID-19. What was sequenced was PBMCs or T cells enriched from blood (not recorded which). This CDR3 reads CASSSGGTNEKLFF. The CDR3 coding sequence is TGTGCCAGTAGTTCAGGGGGAACTAATGAAAAACTGTTTTTT.